Shown below are 7 T cell receptor beta chains from a single sample sequenced in a study of blood T cell repertoires in COVID-19 (TCRdb year 2020). Libraries were built with the immunoSEQ multiplex PCR assay. In TCRdb, the immuneACCESS table is reduced to in-frame sequences with V and J assigned. These tables do not hold every clone; where another copy was compared, an unresolved V gene accounts for under half, and the others remain unexplained. This sample is represented by 100,000 to 150,000 clones; 85% of them were singletons. The ten most abundant clones make up 3.2% of the sample. Sequencing used peripheral blood. These receptors all stem from a woman of 80 years or more with COVID-19, enrolled during active disease.

The chain links TRBV19 to TRBJ1-2; D is unresolved. Germline CDR1 is LNHDA and CDR2 is SQIVND (reference sequence). The V gene lost 3 bases and the J gene lost 4 bases, with 12 bases spanning the gap. The CDR3 has 14 residues. CDR3 coding DNA: TGTGCCAGTAGTATGGGAGGAGGAACCTATGGCTACACCTTC. Its protein product is CASSMGGGTYGYTF.

The rearrangement joins TRBV5-1 to TRBJ1-1; 7 bases agree with TRBD1. CDR1 and CDR2 (germline): SGHRS, YFSETQ. The V and J ends lost 0 bases and 3 bases, in that order; junction bases with no gene match: 2. The CDR3 covers 14 residues. DNA of the CDR3: TGCGCCAGCAGCTTGGGACAGGGATACACTGAAGCTTTCTTT. Amino acids: CASSLGQGYTEAFF.

The rearrangement uses TRBV29-1 and TRBJ2-3; 7 nucleotides match TRBD2. The germline gives CDR1 SQVTM, CDR2 ANQGSEA. This CDR3 contains 14 residues. Trimming at V came to 5 bases and at J to 0 bases, leaving 5 bases not matched to a gene. The CDR3 reads CSVSWGGSTDTQYF. CDR3 in DNA: TGCAGCGTTTCGTGGGGGGGAAGCACAGATACGCAGTATTTT.

The V call is TRBV6-6, the J call TRBJ1-4, with D hard to call. Germline CDR1 and CDR2: MNHNY and SVGAGI (reference sequence). Trimming pared 4 bases from V and 10 bases from J, leaving 19 bases between. The CDR3 covers 15 residues. The CDR3 sequence is CASSSRLTAKAKLFF. The DNA for the CDR3 is TGTGCCAGCAGTTCCCGACTTACCGCTAAAGCAAAACTGTTTTTT.

The chain is built from TRBV20-1 and TRBJ1-1; D not certain. Germline-derived CDR1 and CDR2 are DFQATT and SNEGSKA (reference sequence). Deletions cut 3 bases from V and 4 bases from J, with 12 bases between. The CDR3 has 13 residues. CDR3 DNA sequence: TGCAGTGCTAGTGAGTCCCGGGGCACTGAAGCTTTCTTT. Its translation is CSASESRGTEAFF.

The V gene is TRBV5-4, the J gene TRBJ2-5; 9 bases fit TRBD1. Per the germline V gene, CDR1 is SGHNT and CDR2 is YYREEE (reference sequence). The ends lost 5 bases at V and 5 bases at J; junction bases unmatched: 7. There are 14 residues in the CDR3. CDR3 coding DNA: TGTGCCAGCAGTTTACAGGGGGCGAAGGAGACCCAGTACTTC. It codes for CASSLQGAKETQYF.

This sequence joins TRBV7-2 and TRBJ2-5, with D perhaps TRBD2 (6 bases). Germline assignment: CDR1 SGHTA and CDR2 FQGNSA. V was pared by 4 bases and J by 2 bases, with 11 bases between. This CDR3 has 14 residues. CDR3 protein: CASSSRGVQETQYF. CDR3 coding DNA: TGTGCCAGCAGCTCACGCGGGGTACAAGAGACCCAGTACTTC.